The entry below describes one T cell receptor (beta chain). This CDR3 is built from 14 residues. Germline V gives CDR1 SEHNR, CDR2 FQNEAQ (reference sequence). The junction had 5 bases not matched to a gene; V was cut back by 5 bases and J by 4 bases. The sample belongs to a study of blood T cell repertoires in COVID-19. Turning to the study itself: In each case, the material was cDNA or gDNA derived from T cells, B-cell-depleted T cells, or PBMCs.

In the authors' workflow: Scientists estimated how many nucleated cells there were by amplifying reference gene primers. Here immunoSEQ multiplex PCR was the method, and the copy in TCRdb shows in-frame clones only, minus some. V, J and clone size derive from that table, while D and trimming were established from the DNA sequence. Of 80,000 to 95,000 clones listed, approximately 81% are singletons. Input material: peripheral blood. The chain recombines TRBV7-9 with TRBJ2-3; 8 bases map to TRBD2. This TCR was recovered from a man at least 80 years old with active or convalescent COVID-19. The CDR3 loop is CASSRGGLADTQYF. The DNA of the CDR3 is TGTGCCAGCAGCCGGGGGGGGCTGGCAGATACGCAGTATTTT.